The 28 T cell receptor beta chains below all came from one sample that was sequenced in a study of human T cells and chemical hapten exposure. Time point given: patch test 1, 2 weeks after DPC sensitization. Noted treatment: therapeutic diphenylcyclopropenone sensitization with weekly scalp DPC. TCRdb analysed the RACE reads with MiXCR anew, one entry per CDR3 protein. The table records fewer than 130,000 distinct CDR3 sequences, more than 9.5% of them present only once. The sample was whole blood, taken in connection with sensitization to the hapten diphenylcyclopropenone (DPC). These receptors all stem from a woman aged 40-49 years with alopecia areata. Some clones in this sample may be carry-over from other donors' samples.

CDR3 DNA: TGTGCCTCTCGGGGGCTAGCGGGAGTAATTATCGCCGGGGAGCTGTTTTTT. This sequence encodes CASRGLAGVIIAGELFF. The chain uses TRBV7-2 and TRBJ2-2; 10 positions agree with TRBD2. Germline values: CDR1 SGHTA, CDR2 FQGNSA. The length of the CDR3 is 17 residues. V was pared by 11 bases and J by 6 bases, with 18 bases of the junction left unmatched. Full variable domain (missing parts from reference TRBV7-2 and TRBJ2-2): GAGVSQSPSNKVTEKGKDVELRCDPISGHTALYWYRQSLGQGLEFLIYFQGNSAPDKSGLPSDRFSAERTGGSVSTLTIQRTQQEDSAVYLCASRGLAGVIIAGELFFGEGSRLTVL.

This clonotype was recorded a few times. V and J are TRBV7-2 and TRBJ2-7, with D possibly TRBD2 on 7 matching bases. Germline values: CDR1 SGHTA, CDR2 FQGNSA. The CDR3 has 15 amino acids. The V and J ends lost 5 bases and 3 bases respectively, with 17 bases between them. The chain's CDR3 is CASSPRGGGRYEQYF. In DNA form, the CDR3 reads TGTGCCAGCAGCCCCCGGGGCGGGGGCCGCTACGAGCAGTACTTC.

The chain links TRBV7-2 to TRBJ1-5; D unresolved. Germline V gives CDR1 SGHTA, CDR2 FQGNSA. This CDR3 spans 15 amino acids. With 1 base removed from V and 4 bases from J, the gap between germline ends came to 11 bases. DNA for the CDR3: TGTGCCAGCAGCTTAGTGTTCTCGGCTAATCAGCCCCAGCATTTT. Its protein product is CASSLVFSANQPQHF. Full variable domain (missing parts from reference TRBV7-2 and TRBJ1-5): GAGVSQSPSNKVTEKGKDVELRCDPISGHTALYWYRQSLGQGLEFLIYFQGNSAPDKSGLPSDRFSAERTGGSVSTLTIQRTQQEDSAVYLCASSLVFSANQPQHFGDGTRLSIL.

The V and J genes are TRBV3-1 and TRBJ1-1; 8 nucleotides match TRBD1. The junction had 8 bases not matched to a gene; V was cut back by 5 bases and J by 6 bases. CDR3 length: 14 amino acids. Germline V gene sequence: CDR1 LGHDT, CDR2 YNNKEL (reference sequence). The CDR3 is CASSFRTGLSEAFF. CDR3 nucleotide sequence: TGTGCCAGCAGCTTCCGGACAGGGCTCTCTGAAGCTTTCTTT.

This clonotype occurred many times. The chain has TRBV2 and TRBJ1-1, with D hard to call. The germline CDR1 and CDR2 sequences are SNHLY and FYNNEI. The V end was cut by 3 bases, the J end by 1 base, with 6 bases between. The CDR3 spans 13 residues. As DNA, the CDR3 is TGTGCCAGCAGTGATCGGCGGAACACTGAAGCTTTCTTT. This encodes CASSDRRNTEAFF.

This clonotype came up many times. The chain has TRBV28 and TRBJ2-7; 12 positions match TRBD1. The CDR3 has 14 residues. CDR1 MDHEN and CDR2 SYDVKM come from the germline V gene. The V segment lost 6 bases and the J segment 1 base; nucleotides outside the gene matches: 1. The CDR3 sequence: CASRGQGASYEQYF. The CDR3 DNA is TGTGCCAGCAGGGGACAGGGGGCGTCCTACGAGCAGTACTTC.

The chain links TRBV9 to TRBJ2-1; D is unclear. There are 15 residues in the CDR3. CDR1 and CDR2 (germline): SGDLS, YYNGEE. Trimming left V 4 bases short and J 2 bases short, with 13 bases between. CDR3: CASSHDIVPYNEQFF. The CDR3 DNA sequence: TGTGCCAGCAGCCATGACATCGTACCCTACAATGAGCAGTTCTTC. The full variable domain, in which reference TRBV9 and TRBJ2-1 provide the parts outside the CDR3, is DSGVTQTPKHLITATGQRVTLRCSPRSGDLSVYWYQQSLDQGLQFLIQYYNGEERAKGNILERFSAQQFPDLHSELNLSSLELGDSALYFCASSHDIVPYNEQFFGPGTRLTVL.

This clonotype has at least ten counts. The chain combines TRBV20-1 with TRBJ1-2; no clear D gene. This CDR3 comprises 13 residues. Germline V gene sequence: CDR1 DFQATT, CDR2 SNEGSKA (reference sequence). Trimming took 6 bases from V and 2 from J, leaving 13 bases between them. CDR3 sequence: CSAQPPSNYGYTF. The CDR3 DNA follows: TGCAGTGCCCAGCCTCCAAGCAACTATGGCTACACCTTC.

This clonotype was recorded many times. This chain uses TRBV3-1 with TRBJ2-7, with D tentatively TRBD2 (6 bases). Germline-derived CDR1 and CDR2 are LGHDT and YNNKEL (reference sequence). This CDR3 is 15 amino acids long. V was cut by 0 bases and J by 6 bases, with 15 bases left in between. CDR3 protein: CASSQDSRGGAEQYF. In DNA form, the CDR3 reads TGTGCCAGCAGCCAAGATTCTCGCGGAGGGGCCGAGCAGTACTTC.

This chain links TRBV19 with TRBJ2-6; TRBD1 matches 7 bases. The germline V gene has CDR1 LNHDA and CDR2 SQIVND (reference sequence). The ends lost 2 bases at V and 9 bases at J; junction bases unmatched: 7. The CDR3 runs 15 residues. The CDR3 DNA is TGTGCCAGTAGTATAATAATGGGGGACAGCAACGTCCTGACTTTC. Its protein product is CASSIIMGDSNVLTF.

This clonotype was detected only a few times. The J gene is TRBJ1-3, the V gene TRBV12-5; D is uncertain. Germline CDR1 LGHNT, CDR2 FRNRAP. Trimming cost V 7 bases and J 0 bases, with 10 bases left between them. The CDR3 is 14 amino acids. The CDR3 spells CASVIESSGNTIYF. The CDR3 DNA is TGTGCTAGTGTCATAGAGAGCTCTGGAAACACCATATATTTT.

This clonotype was recorded at least ten times. The V gene is TRBV5-4, the J gene TRBJ2-2; maybe TRBD1 (5 bases). The CDR3 runs to 12 residues. The V gene's germline CDR1 is SGHNT and CDR2 YYREEE (reference sequence). Trimming took off 10 bases at V and 6 bases at J, with 13 bases between the two ends. CDR3 DNA: TGTGCCGGTCAGTGGGGCGCCGGGGAGCTGTTTTTT. It specifies CAGQWGAGELFF.

The chain combines TRBV20-1 with TRBJ2-3, with 14 bases identical to TRBD2. This CDR3 comprises 15 residues. V shed 4 bases, J shed 8 bases, and the junction held 8 bases outside the gene matches. CDR1 and CDR2 (germline): DFQATT, SNEGSKA (reference sequence). CDR3 DNA: TGCAGTGCTACACAGACTAGCGGGGGGGCTGGTACGCAGTATTTT. Its translation: CSATQTSGGAGTQYF.

This chain connects TRBV6-6 to TRBJ1-2; the match to TRBD1 covers 10 bases. CDR3 length: 15 residues. V was clipped by 5 bases and J by 7 bases; unmatched bases: 10. Germline loops: CDR1 MNHNY, CDR2 SVGAGI (reference sequence). CDR3: CASSTWGQGPFGYTF. The CDR3 coding sequence is TGTGCCAGCAGTACCTGGGGACAGGGGCCCTTTGGCTACACCTTC.

This clonotype was observed at least ten times. The chain uses TRBV7-9 and TRBJ2-1; D not resolved. Deletions cut 4 bases from V and 0 bases from J, with 13 bases between. Germline values: CDR1 SEHNR, CDR2 FQNEAQ (reference sequence). The CDR3 has 16 residues. CDR3 sequence reads: CASSSLAVSSYNEQFF. CDR3 DNA sequence: TGTGCCAGCAGCTCGTTGGCGGTGAGCTCCTACAATGAGCAGTTCTTC.

The sample holds a few counts of this clonotype. V is TRBV29-1 and J is TRBJ1-1; 7 nucleotides line up with TRBD1. With 7 bases clipped from V and 4 bases from J, the junction kept 12 bases outside the gene matches. This CDR3 is built from 14 residues. CDR1 SQVTM and CDR2 ANQGSEA come from the germline V gene. The CDR3 DNA is TGCAGCGGCAACCGAGGGGGCGCGGGCACTGAAGCTTTCTTT. Its translation is CSGNRGGAGTEAFF.

Many counts were recorded for this clonotype. The chain uses TRBV5-4 and TRBJ2-1; 8 nucleotides align to TRBD2. Germline CDR1 is SGHNT and CDR2 is YYREEE (reference sequence). The ends lost 2 bases at V and 7 bases at J; junction bases unmatched: 11. This CDR3 is 16 amino acids long. CDR3 in amino acids: CASSLDGGDPRNEQFF. DNA of the CDR3: TGTGCCAGCAGCTTAGACGGGGGGGACCCGAGGAATGAGCAGTTCTTC.

The CDR3 region has the DNA TGTGCCAGCAACGGACTAGCGGGTGCGGGGGAGCAGTACTTC. As protein: CASNGLAGAGEQYF. The chain carries TRBV25-1 and TRBJ2-7; 11 nucleotides match TRBD2. The trim removed 7 bases at V and 7 bases at J, leaving 9 bases unmatched. Germline CDR1 reads MGHDK; CDR2 reads SYGVNS. The CDR3 is 14 residues long.

In this sample, this clonotype turned up many times. The J gene is TRBJ2-1, the V gene TRBV6-6, with no clear D. Trimming removed 6 bases at V and 6 bases at J, with 18 bases between. CDR3 size: 15 residues. The germline V gene encodes CDR1 MNHNY and CDR2 SVGAGI (reference sequence). The CDR3 protein is CASSLDSTLGNEQFF. The CDR3 nucleotides are TGTGCCAGCAGCCTAGATTCTACCTTGGGCAATGAGCAGTTCTTC.

This clonotype has ten or more counts. The V gene is TRBV12-3 or TRBV12-4, the J gene TRBJ1-1; maybe TRBD1 (5 bases). The CDR3 spans 14 residues. Trimming took off 4 bases at V and 7 bases at J, with 16 bases between the two ends. CDR3 nucleotide sequence: TGTGCCAGCAGTTCCCGGGACTGGGTGAGTGAAGCTTTCTTT. Encoded protein: CASSSRDWVSEAFF.

This clonotype has only a few counts. The chain carries TRBV7-2 and TRBJ1-1; 7 bases agree with TRBD1. Per the germline V gene, CDR1 is SGHTA and CDR2 is FQGNSA. Trimming at V came to 2 bases and at J to 1 base, leaving 7 bases not matched to a gene. This CDR3 has 16 residues. The chain's CDR3 is CASSLRAGGPNTEAFF. CDR3 coding DNA: TGTGCCAGCAGCTTAAGGGCAGGGGGACCGAACACTGAAGCTTTCTTT.

This rearrangement joins TRBV19 to TRBJ2-7; D may correspond to TRBD1 or TRBD2 (5 bases each). The CDR3 contains 13 residues. Looked up from germline, CDR1 is LNHDA and CDR2 is SQIVND (reference sequence). Trimming took off 3 bases at V and 7 bases at J, with 13 bases between the two ends. This CDR3 is CASSIPGPGEQYF. The DNA for the CDR3 is TGTGCCAGTAGTATTCCGGGACCCGGGGAGCAGTACTTC.

There are many counts of this clonotype. The V and J genes are TRBV11-2 and TRBJ2-5; maybe TRBD1 (6 bases). The CDR3 covers 14 residues. Germline V lookup: CDR1 SGHAT, CDR2 FQNNGV. V lost 3 bases, J lost 2 bases, and 10 bases lay in between. This CDR3 reads CASSFQRGQETQYF. The CDR3 DNA sequence: TGTGCCAGCAGCTTCCAAAGGGGGCAAGAGACCCAGTACTTC.

This clonotype was seen at least ten times. The chain recombines TRBV12-3 or TRBV12-4 with TRBJ1-6, with 9 bases aligning to TRBD1. Germline trimming cut 3 bases from V and 7 bases from J; bases unmatched to any gene: 1. The CDR3 has 14 residues. The CDR3 loop reads CASSFGTGNSPLHF. The CDR3 region has the DNA TGTGCCAGCAGTTTTGGGACAGGGAATTCACCCCTCCACTTT.

This clonotype has only a few counts. The chain links TRBV27 to TRBJ2-7; D possibly corresponds to TRBD1 (6 bases). From germline, CDR1 is MNHEY and CDR2 SMNVEV (reference sequence). V was shortened by 6 bases and J by 7 bases, with 16 bases between the two germline ends. The CDR3 runs to 13 residues. The CDR3 loop reads CASSHITGSEQYF. In DNA, the CDR3 is TGTGCCAGCAGCCATATAACAGGGAGTGAGCAGTACTTC.

As regards this clonotype: With a much larger clone just one base away, this may be a read error. The rearrangement links TRBV6-5 to TRBJ1-2; D gene ambiguous. The CDR3 is 14 amino acids. Trimming took 5 bases from V and 6 from J, leaving 16 bases between them. Germline V gene lookup returns CDR1 MNHEY and CDR2 SVGAGI. For the CDR3, the DNA is TGTGCCAGCAGTACCGGAGGGCAAGACCATGGCTACACCTTC. Encoded protein: CASSTGGQDHGYTF.

This clonotype was counted ten times or more. V and J are TRBV7-7 and TRBJ2-1; 12 bases align to TRBD2. Germline loops: CDR1 SSHAT, CDR2 FNYEAQ (reference sequence). Germline trimming cut 1 base from V and 8 bases from J; bases unmatched to any gene: 3. This CDR3 has 15 amino acids. The CDR3 sequence is CASSLGLAGGDEQFF. The CDR3 bases are TGTGCCAGCAGCTTAGGGCTAGCGGGAGGGGATGAGCAGTTCTTC.

This chain uses TRBV6-5 with TRBJ1-5, with D possibly matching TRBD1 (5 bases). V was cut by 5 bases and J by 1 base, with 15 bases left in between. This CDR3 region has 16 residues. CDR1 and CDR2 (germline): MNHEY, SVGAGI. CDR3 in DNA: TGTGCCAGCAGTGCCACCGGGACGGTGAGCAATCAGCCCCAGCATTTT. Translated: CASSATGTVSNQPQHF.